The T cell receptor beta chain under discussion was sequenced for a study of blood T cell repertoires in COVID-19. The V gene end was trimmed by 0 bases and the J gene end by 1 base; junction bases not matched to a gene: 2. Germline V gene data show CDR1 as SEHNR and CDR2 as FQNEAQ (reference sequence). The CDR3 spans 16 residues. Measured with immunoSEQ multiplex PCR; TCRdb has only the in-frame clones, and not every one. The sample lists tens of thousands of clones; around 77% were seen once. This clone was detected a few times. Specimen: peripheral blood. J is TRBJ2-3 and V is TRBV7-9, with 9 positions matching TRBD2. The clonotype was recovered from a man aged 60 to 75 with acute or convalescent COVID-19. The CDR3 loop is CASSLAIAGGTDTQYF. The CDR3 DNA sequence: TGTGCCAGCAGCTTAGCGATAGCGGGGGGCACAGATACGCAGTATTTT.